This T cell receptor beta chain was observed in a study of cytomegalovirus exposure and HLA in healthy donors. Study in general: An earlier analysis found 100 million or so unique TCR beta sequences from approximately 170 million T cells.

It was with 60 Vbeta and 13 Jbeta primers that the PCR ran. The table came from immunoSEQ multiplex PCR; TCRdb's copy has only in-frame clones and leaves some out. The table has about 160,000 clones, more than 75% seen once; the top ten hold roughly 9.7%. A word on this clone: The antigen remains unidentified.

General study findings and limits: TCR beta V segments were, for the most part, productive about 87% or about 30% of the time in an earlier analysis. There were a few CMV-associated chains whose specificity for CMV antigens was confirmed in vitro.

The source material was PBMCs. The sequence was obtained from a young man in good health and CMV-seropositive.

CDR3 residues: CASSLGQGGRANVLTF. CDR3 in DNA: TGTGCCAGCAGCTTGGGACAGGGGGGGAGGGCCAACGTCCTGACTTTC. This chain links TRBV5-6 with TRBJ2-6; 9 nucleotides line up with TRBD1. Trimming cost V 0 bases and J 5 bases; bases outside gene matches: 3. CDR3 length: 16 residues. Germline CDR1 SGHDT, CDR2 YYEEEE.